These T cell receptor beta chains were read from a single sample in a study of T cell responses to AZD1222 COVID-19 vaccine. Libraries were prepared by immunoSEQ multiplex PCR; TCRdb keeps only in-frame clonotypes and omits some of them. The table records roughly 120,000 clones, 92% of them present only once. The sequencing here drew on peripheral blood, taken 28 days after the second AZD1222 dose. All receptors come from an adult who received the AZD1222 COVID-19 vaccine. Each CDR3 is given with its conserved first and last residue. D genes are given only for firm matches. Not every row has a clone size; where given, it reads once, few, many or a size class.

v_call	d_call	j_call	clone_size	cdr3_nt	cdr3_aa
TRBV28	TRBD1	TRBJ1-6	NA	TGTGCCAGCAGTTTCCAGACAGGGGGTCTTGCACCCCTCCACTTT	CASSFQTGGLAPLHF
TRBV2	TRBD1	TRBJ1-6	few	TGTGCCAGCAGTAAGGACAGGATGTATAATTCACCCCTCCACTTT	CASSKDRMYNSPLHF
TRBV14	NA	TRBJ2-3	NA	TGTGCCAGCAGCCAAGCGGGATTCAGCACAGATACGCAGTATTTT	CASSQAGFSTDTQYF
TRBV6-1	NA	TRBJ2-3	NA	TGTGCCAGCAGTGCAAATAAGGGGGAGTCGGGAGATACGCAGTATTTT	CASSANKGESGDTQYF
TRBV2	NA	TRBJ2-1	NA	TGTGCCAGCAGTGAACAGTCAGCCTGGTCCGTTGAGCAGTTCTTC	CASSEQSAWSVEQFF
TRBV19	TRBD2	TRBJ2-1	NA	TGTGCCAGTAGGCTCCATTTTGGGACTAGCGGGAGCAATGAGCAGTTCTTC	CASRLHFGTSGSNEQFF
TRBV14	NA	TRBJ1-1	once	TGTGCCAGCAGCCGCCGGCCGGGGACCTGGGGCACTGAAGCTTTCTTT	CASSRRPGTWGTEAFF
TRBV29-1	TRBD1	TRBJ2-2	NA	TGCAGCGTTGAACGGACAGGCACGAACACCGGGGAGCTGTTTTTT	CSVERTGTNTGELFF
TRBV4-1	NA	TRBJ1-2	NA	TGCGCCAGCAGCCCAGGGACCCAGGGGAGGGGCTACACCTTC	CASSPGTQGRGYTF
TRBV3-1/TRBV3-2	TRBD1	TRBJ1-2	NA	TGTGCCAGCAGCCCGGCCGGACAGGCCTATGGCTACACCTTC	CASSPAGQAYGYTF
TRBV19	NA	TRBJ1-5	NA	TGTGCCAGTAGTTCGTGGGGCGGTTATAGCAATCAGCCCCAGCATTTT	CASSSWGGYSNQPQHF
TRBV7-9	NA	TRBJ1-4	once	TGTGCCAGCAGCCGCACAGAAGAAAAACTGTTTTTT	CASSRTEEKLFF
TRBV7-9	TRBD2	TRBJ2-2	NA	TGTGCCAGCAGCTACCCCGAGCGGGGAAGCAACACCGGGGAGCTGTTTTTT	CASSYPERGSNTGELFF
TRBV4-1	TRBD2	TRBJ2-5	NA	TGCGCCAGCAGCCAAGTGGGGGAGGGCGAAGAGACCCAGTACTTC	CASSQVGEGEETQYF
TRBV4-1	TRBD2	TRBJ2-7	NA	TGCGCCAGCAGCCTTACTCCTAGCGGGCACTACGAGCAGTACTTC	CASSLTPSGHYEQYF
TRBV19	TRBD2	TRBJ2-5	NA	TGTGCCAGTAGTATAGGGGCTAGCGGGAGTTGGGAGACCCAGTACTTC	CASSIGASGSWETQYF
TRBV29-1	NA	TRBJ2-3	once	TGCAGCGTTGTCCGCAGGGGGGCAGATACGCAGTATTTT	CSVVRRGADTQYF
TRBV30	NA	TRBJ1-4	NA	TGTGCCTGGAGTGTGGGGGACGAACTGTTTTTT	CAWSVGDELFF
TRBV6-6	TRBD1	TRBJ1-4	NA	TGTGCCAGCAGAGGGGACAGAGAAAAACTGTTTTTT	CASRGDREKLFF
TRBV19	NA	TRBJ2-7	NA	TGTGCCAGCACGCCTGCCGGACAAACCTACGAGCAGTACTTC	CASTPAGQTYEQYF
TRBV6-5	NA	TRBJ1-1	NA	TGTGCCAGCAGTCGAAACAGGCCGGACACTGAAGCTTTCTTT	CASSRNRPDTEAFF
TRBV9	NA	TRBJ1-4	NA	TGTGCCAGCAGCGCGGGGGGCGGACAAGGGGAAAAACTGTTTTTT	CASSAGGGQGEKLFF
TRBV7-9	NA	TRBJ1-1	NA	TGTGCCAGCAGCTTAGAAGCCATGAACACTGAAGCTTTCTTT	CASSLEAMNTEAFF
TRBV12-3/TRBV12-4	NA	TRBJ1-2	NA	TGTGCCAGCAGTTTACGGTTCCTCTATGGCTACACCTTC	CASSLRFLYGYTF
TRBV5-5	NA	TRBJ2-7	NA	TGTGCCAGCAGCTTGGTCGTGGTGGGACCAAGCGAGCAGTACTTC	CASSLVVVGPSEQYF
TRBV5-8	TRBD2	TRBJ2-1	NA	TGTGCCAGCAGCTTAGGCCAACTAGCGGGGAGGAATGAGCAGTTCTTC	CASSLGQLAGRNEQFF
TRBV12-3/TRBV12-4	NA	TRBJ2-7	NA	TGTGCCAGCACCAAACAGAACTCCTACGAGCAGTACTTC	CASTKQNSYEQYF
TRBV5-1	TRBD1	TRBJ2-3	NA	TGCGCCAGCAGCAGGGGACAGGTGGGAGTTCCCACAGATACGCAGTATTTT	CASSRGQVGVPTDTQYF
TRBV29-1	NA	TRBJ2-7	NA	TGCAGCGTTGTACAGGGCAGGGCCTACGAGCAGTACTTC	CSVVQGRAYEQYF
TRBV21-1	NA	TRBJ1-1	NA	TGTGCCAGCAGCAAAGTCACGGGGAGGAACACTGAAGCTTTCTTT	CASSKVTGRNTEAFF
TRBV11-2	TRBD2	TRBJ2-1	NA	TGTGCCAGCAGCACGGGACTAGCGGGAGCTGCGACTGGATACAATGAGCAGTTCTTC	CASSTGLAGAATGYNEQFF
TRBV5-6	NA	TRBJ1-3	NA	TGTGCCAGCGGCATGAGGGGATCGCCTGGAAACACCATATATTTT	CASGMRGSPGNTIYF